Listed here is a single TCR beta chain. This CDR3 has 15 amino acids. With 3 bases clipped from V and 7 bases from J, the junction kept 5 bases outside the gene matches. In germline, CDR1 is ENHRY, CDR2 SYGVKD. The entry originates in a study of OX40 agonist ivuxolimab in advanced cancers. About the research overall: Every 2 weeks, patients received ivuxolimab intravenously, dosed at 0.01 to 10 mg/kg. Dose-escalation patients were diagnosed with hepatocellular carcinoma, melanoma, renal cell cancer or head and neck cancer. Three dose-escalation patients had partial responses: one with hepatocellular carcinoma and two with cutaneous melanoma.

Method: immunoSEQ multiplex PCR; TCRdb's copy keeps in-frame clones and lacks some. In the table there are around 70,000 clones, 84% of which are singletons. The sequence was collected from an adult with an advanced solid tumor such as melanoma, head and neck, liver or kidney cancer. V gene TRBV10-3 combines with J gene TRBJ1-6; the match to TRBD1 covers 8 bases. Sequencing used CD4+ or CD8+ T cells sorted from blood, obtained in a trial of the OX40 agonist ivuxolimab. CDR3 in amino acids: CAISDGGQGNSPLHF. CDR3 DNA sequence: TGTGCCATCAGTGACGGTGGACAGGGAAATTCACCCCTCCACTTT.